The 20 T cell receptor beta chains presented below share a single source sample, sequenced in a study of cytomegalovirus exposure and HLA in healthy donors. Clones were sequenced by immunoSEQ multiplex PCR, and TCRdb holds only the in-frame ones, with some missing. The data show hundreds of thousands of clones, roughly nine tenths seen once. Sample: PBMCs. Receptor source: a man between 18 and 29 years old in good health and CMV-seropositive.

The chain carries TRBV6-5 and TRBJ1-1; D possibly corresponds to TRBD1 (5 bases). The germline V and J ends were trimmed by 0 bases and 0 bases, with 11 bases remaining between them. The CDR3 spans 16 residues. Germline V gene data show CDR1 as MNHEY and CDR2 as SVGAGI. DNA for the CDR3: TGTGCCAGCAGTTACTCGAGGAGACAGCTGAACACTGAAGCTTTCTTT. Protein: CASSYSRRQLNTEAFF.

This clone was observed a few times. V is TRBV29-1 and J is TRBJ1-2; D is uncertain. V lost 3 bases and J lost 6, with 5 bases in between. The CDR3 loop spans 10 amino acids. Germline-derived CDR1 and CDR2 are SQVTM and ANQGSEA. Written as DNA, the CDR3 is TGCAGCGTTGAGATAGATGGCTACACCTTC. Translating gives CSVEIDGYTF.

The V call is TRBV6-4, the J call TRBJ1-3; D is undetermined. V lost 1 base, J lost 1 base, and 14 bases lay in between. The CDR3 is made up of 17 amino acids. CDR1 MRHNA and CDR2 SNTAGT come from the germline V gene. As DNA, the CDR3 is TGTGCCAGCAGTGACTGGGTGAGGCCAGGTTCTGGAAACACCATATATTTT. Translated, it gives CASSDWVRPGSGNTIYF.

The chain combines TRBV5-1 with TRBJ2-3, with D perhaps matching TRBD2 (6 bases). The CDR3 loop spans 16 amino acids. The germline V and J ends were trimmed by 4 bases and 7 bases, with 22 bases remaining between them. Germline-derived CDR1 and CDR2 are SGHRS and YFSETQ. The CDR3 loop is CASSLGTPVGGNTQYF. DNA of the CDR3: TGCGCCAGCAGCCTCGGGACTCCAGTTGGGGGAAATACGCAGTATTTT.

The chain recombines TRBV5-1 with TRBJ1-1; 8 nucleotides line up with TRBD1. The CDR3 loop spans 16 amino acids. The germline V gene has CDR1 SGHRS and CDR2 YFSETQ. Trimming took 5 bases from V and 4 from J; bases not matched to a gene: 13. DNA of the CDR3: TGCGCCAGCAGTCGACAGCTCCAGGGGGCGCGCACTGAAGCTTTCTTT. Amino acids: CASSRQLQGARTEAFF.

The chain employs TRBV10-3 and TRBJ2-1; 8 nucleotides match TRBD1. CDR3 size: 16 residues. Germline CDR1 and CDR2: ENHRY and SYGVKD. The trim removed 2 bases at V and 4 bases at J, leaving 7 bases unmatched. CDR3 bases: TGTGCCATCAGTGAGGAGACAGGGGCTCTGTACAATGAGCAGTTCTTC. This translates into CAISEETGALYNEQFF.

This rearrangement joins TRBV2 to TRBJ2-4; a weak D match, TRBD2 (6 bases). Looked up from germline, CDR1 is SNHLY and CDR2 is FYNNEI. V was pared by 4 bases and J by 6 bases, with 13 bases between. CDR3 length: 14 residues. Here the CDR3 reads CASSGRDVRNIQYF. The CDR3, as DNA: TGTGCCAGCAGTGGGCGGGACGTCAGAAACATTCAGTACTTC.

This chain joins TRBV28 and TRBJ1-2; no firm D call. This CDR3 region has 12 residues. The germline V and J ends were trimmed by 3 bases and 7 bases, with 9 bases remaining between them. Looked up from germline, CDR1 is MDHEN and CDR2 is SYDVKM. The CDR3 spells CASSLQWVGYTF. The CDR3, as DNA: TGTGCCAGCAGTTTGCAGTGGGTTGGCTACACCTTC.

The sample holds one count of this clone. The rearrangement uses TRBV5-1 and TRBJ1-1, with unresolved D. V shed 2 bases and J shed 5 bases, with 16 bases lying between them. The CDR3 extends over 15 amino acids. Germline values: CDR1 SGHRS, CDR2 YFSETQ. The CDR3 here is CASSLALAIGTEAFF. CDR3 sequence (DNA): TGCGCCAGCAGCTTAGCCCTGGCAATAGGGACTGAAGCTTTCTTT.

The V and J genes are TRBV20-1 and TRBJ1-2; D ambiguous. Germline V gene lookup returns CDR1 DFQATT and CDR2 SNEGSKA (reference sequence). Trimming pared 5 bases from V and 3 bases from J, leaving 7 bases between. CDR3 size: 11 residues. The chain's CDR3 is CSAETYYGYTF. CDR3 DNA: TGCAGTGCTGAAACCTACTATGGCTACACCTTC.

The chain uses TRBV7-2 and TRBJ2-5; 9 bases are a match to TRBD2. The CDR3 contains 15 residues. The germline V gene has CDR1 SGHTA and CDR2 FQGNSA. V was pared by 1 base and J by 7 bases, with 7 bases of the junction left unmatched. The CDR3 loop is CASSLDPSGTWTQYF. DNA of the CDR3: TGTGCCAGCAGCTTAGATCCTAGCGGGACTTGGACCCAGTACTTC.

V gene TRBV5-1 combines with J gene TRBJ1-1; the D gene is possibly TRBD1 (6 bases). Germline CDR1 is SGHRS and CDR2 is YFSETQ. Trimming shortened V by 1 base and J by 2 bases, and 12 bases separated the two germline ends. CDR3 length: 15 residues. CDR3 coding DNA: TGCGCCAGCAGCTTGATTACAGGGCTAAACACTGAAGCTTTCTTT. Translation: CASSLITGLNTEAFF.

J is TRBJ2-7 and V is TRBV6-5; TRBD1 matches 11 bases. The V gene's germline CDR1 is MNHEY and CDR2 SVGAGI. CDR3 length: 14 amino acids. V was pared by 8 bases and J by 4 bases, with 7 bases of the junction left unmatched. The CDR3 DNA follows: TGTGCCAGCCGTTTAGGACAGGGGGCTTACGAGCAGTACTTC. It yields the protein CASRLGQGAYEQYF.

The CDR3 is CASSLRGLADYNEQFF. CDR3 DNA sequence: TGTGCCAGCAGTTTAAGAGGCCTAGCGGACTACAATGAGCAGTTCTTC. The rearrangement joins TRBV27 to TRBJ2-1; 7 nucleotides match TRBD2. V lost 2 bases and J lost 3; bases outside the gene matches: 7. The germline gives CDR1 MNHEY, CDR2 SMNVEV (reference sequence). This CDR3 comprises 16 residues.

The rearrangement joins TRBV15 to TRBJ2-1; 10 nucleotides agree with TRBD2. From germline, CDR1 is LNHNV and CDR2 YYDKDF (reference sequence). The CDR3 consists of 16 residues. J was trimmed by 1 base and V by 1 base; bases with no gene match: 1. The CDR3 reads CATSRGLAGSYNEQFF. The CDR3 DNA reads as TGTGCCACCAGCAGAGGACTAGCGGGTTCCTACAATGAGCAGTTCTTC.

This chain uses TRBV2 with TRBJ2-7; TRBD1 matches 8 bases. The CDR3 spans 15 residues. V lost 3 bases to trimming and J lost 3 bases; unmatched junction nucleotides: 7. Germline CDR1 SNHLY, CDR2 FYNNEI. The DNA for the CDR3 is TGTGCCAGCAGTGAGGAAGACAGGGGAGTCTACGAGCAGTACTTC. This sequence encodes CASSEEDRGVYEQYF.

The CDR3 reads CASSESLGAITDTQYF. CDR3 nucleotide sequence: TGTGCCAGCAGTGAATCTCTTGGTGCAATCACAGATACGCAGTATTTT. The genes are TRBV25-1 and TRBJ2-3; D gene unclear. The ends were cut back, 1 base at V and 2 bases at J, with 13 bases in the middle. CDR3 size: 16 residues. Per germline, CDR1 MGHDK and CDR2 SYGVNS.

The rearrangement joins TRBV20-1 to TRBJ1-2; D gene uncertain. Trimming removed 3 bases at V and 8 bases at J, with 7 bases between. The CDR3 runs to 10 residues. CDR1 is DFQATT, CDR2 SNEGSKA, per germline (reference sequence). CDR3: CSARDVGYTF. CDR3 nucleotides: TGCAGTGCTAGGGACGTCGGCTACACCTTC.

The genes are TRBV5-4 and TRBJ2-3; D gene ambiguous. The CDR3 extends over 14 amino acids. V was pared by 5 bases and J by 1 base, with 11 bases between. Germline V gene sequence: CDR1 SGHNT, CDR2 YYREEE (reference sequence). CDR3 protein: CASSTAVGTDTQYF. For the CDR3, the DNA is TGTGCCAGCAGTACGGCAGTAGGCACAGATACGCAGTATTTT.

The V and J genes are TRBV18 and TRBJ1-5, with 9 nucleotides matching TRBD1. The CDR3 contains 15 residues. The V gene end was trimmed by 6 bases and the J gene end by 6 bases; junction bases not matched to a gene: 9. Germline V gene lookup returns CDR1 KGHSH and CDR2 LQKENI. Written as DNA, the CDR3 is TGTGCCAGCTCGACCGGGACAGGGATTCGTCAGCCCCAGCATTTT. Its protein product is CASSTGTGIRQPQHF. The full variable domain, in which reference TRBV18 and TRBJ1-5 provide the parts outside the CDR3, is NAGVMQNPRHLVRRRGQEARLRCSPMKGHSHVYWYRQLPEEGLKFMVYLQKENIIDESGMPKERFSAEFPKEGPSILRIQQVVRGDSAAYFCASSTGTGIRQPQHFGDGTRLSIL.